A few counts support the clone carrying this TCR beta chain. The V gene end was trimmed by 3 bases and the J gene end by 8 bases; junction bases not matched to a gene: 7. Germline V gene data show CDR1 as KGHSH and CDR2 as LQKENI. The CDR3 has 14 amino acids. Each of the donors was a healthy bone marrow donor. This entry is derived from a study of cytomegalovirus exposure and HLA in healthy donors. The study ran its PCR with 60 Vbeta and 13 Jbeta primers. Assay: immunoSEQ multiplex PCR; the TCRdb copy retains only in-frame clones and omits some. The sample consists of some 150,000 clones, over 75% of them appearing once.

The rearrangement uses TRBV18 and TRBJ2-1, with 7 bases lining up with TRBD2. Sequencing was carried out using PBMCs. The sequence was collected from a man in his forties in good health and CMV-seronegative. The CDR3 DNA follows: TGTGCCAGCTCACCCGTATCGGGAGGTGATGAGCAGTTCTTC. It yields the protein CASSPVSGGDEQFF.